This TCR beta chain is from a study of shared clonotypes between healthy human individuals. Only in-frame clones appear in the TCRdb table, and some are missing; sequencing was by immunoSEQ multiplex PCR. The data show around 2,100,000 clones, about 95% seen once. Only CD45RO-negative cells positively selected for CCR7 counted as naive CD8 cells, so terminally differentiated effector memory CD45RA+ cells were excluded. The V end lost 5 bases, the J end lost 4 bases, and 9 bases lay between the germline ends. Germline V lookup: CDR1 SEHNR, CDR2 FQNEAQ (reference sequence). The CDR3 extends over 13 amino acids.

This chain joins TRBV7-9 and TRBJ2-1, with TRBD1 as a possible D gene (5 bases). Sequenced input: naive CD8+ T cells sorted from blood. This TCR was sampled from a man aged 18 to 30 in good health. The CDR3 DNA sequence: TGTGCCAGCAGCCGACAGAATTACAATGAGCAGTTCTTC. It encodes CASSRQNYNEQFF.